Below are 10 T cell receptor beta chains sequenced from a single sample in a study of T cell responses to AZD1222 COVID-19 vaccine. This table comes from immunoSEQ multiplex PCR, and its TCRdb copy is limited to in-frame clones, with some not included. The table shows 100,000 to 150,000 clones, with around 89% occurring only once. Sequencing used peripheral blood, obtained on day 0 of AZD1222 vaccination. These TCRs come from an adult in good health.

The V and J genes are TRBV5-4 and TRBJ2-2; 12 nucleotides match TRBD2. The CDR3 length is 16 residues. J lost 5 bases, V lost 3 bases, and 5 bases had no gene match. In germline, CDR1 is SGHNT, CDR2 YYREEE (reference sequence). The CDR3 DNA follows: TGTGCCAGCAGCTCGCGACTAGCGGGAGTAACCGGGGAGCTGTTTTTT. Encoded protein: CASSSRLAGVTGELFF.

As to this clone: The junction and the germline gene differ at one end; a read error may be behind it. The genes are TRBV11-3 and TRBJ1-2; D may be TRBD1 (5 bases). Germline V gene sequence: CDR1 SGHNT, CDR2 YENEEA. The CDR3 is 12 amino acids. CDR3 in DNA: TGTGCCAGCAGCCCATGGGACGCCCCGAAGTCCTTC. This sequence encodes CASSPWDAPKSF.

The V call is TRBV9, the J call TRBJ2-3; D could derive from TRBD1 or TRBD2 (5 bases each). The CDR3 is made up of 14 amino acids. The V gene's germline CDR1 is SGDLS and CDR2 YYNGEE. The V end lost 3 bases, the J end lost 6 bases, and 14 bases lay between the germline ends. CDR3 sequence: CASSALTGTDTQYF. DNA for the CDR3: TGTGCCAGCAGCGCACTGACGGGGACCGATACGCAGTATTTT.

This clone was observed a few times. V and J are TRBV4-3 and TRBJ2-7; 7 nucleotides agree with TRBD1. Germline CDR1 LGHNA, CDR2 YSLEER. The CDR3 is 16 residues long. The V gene end was trimmed by 1 base and the J gene end by 6 bases; junction bases not matched to a gene: 12. CDR3 sequence: CASSQGLWDRYPEQYF. The CDR3 DNA is TGCGCCAGCAGCCAAGGTCTCTGGGACAGATATCCCGAGCAGTACTTC.

This clone was seen once. The genes are TRBV15 and TRBJ2-6; D gene uncertain. Germline V gene sequence: CDR1 LNHNV, CDR2 YYDKDF (reference sequence). The CDR3 runs 16 residues. V lost 0 bases to trimming and J lost 1 base, with 7 bases between them. The CDR3 DNA follows: TGTGCCACCAGCAGAGACCTCATGTCTGGGGCCAACGTCCTGACTTTC. Amino acid sequence: CATSRDLMSGANVLTF.

The gene calls are TRBV5-1 and TRBJ2-1; 9 bases agree with TRBD1. With V trimmed by 4 bases and J by 3 bases, 8 bases remained unmatched. This CDR3 contains 16 residues. Germline V lookup: CDR1 SGHRS, CDR2 YFSETQ. Here the CDR3 DNA reads TGCGCCAGCAGCCGATTAGGGGACAGGGACTACAATGAGCAGTTCTTC. This codes for CASSRLGDRDYNEQFF.

This clone was seen a single time. This chain uses TRBV14 with TRBJ1-2; D gene ambiguous. Deletions cut 3 bases from V and 1 base from J, with 6 bases between. Germline CDR1 reads SGHDN; CDR2 reads FVKESK. This CDR3 has 13 amino acids. The CDR3 sequence is CASSHDINYGYTF. CDR3 DNA: TGTGCCAGCAGCCACGACATTAACTATGGCTACACCTTC.

The chain combines TRBV7-9 with TRBJ2-2; a weak D match, TRBD2 (6 bases). The CDR3 extends over 17 amino acids. Germline V gene lookup returns CDR1 SEHNR and CDR2 FQNEAQ (reference sequence). Trimming pared 4 bases from V and 1 base from J, leaving 16 bases between. CDR3 coding DNA: TGTGCCAGCAGCTCACTGTTGGTTAGCGGGAACACCGGGGAGCTGTTTTTT. Its translation: CASSSLLVSGNTGELFF.

This clone was seen only once. The chain employs TRBV6-5 and TRBJ1-4, with D tentatively TRBD1 (6 bases). The CDR3 is made up of 14 amino acids. Germline CDR1 and CDR2: MNHEY and SVGAGI. V lost 7 bases and J lost 0, with 9 bases in between. DNA for the CDR3: TGTGCCAGCACTAGGACAGCAACTAATGAAAAACTGTTTTTT. It is translated as CASTRTATNEKLFF.

The CDR3 DNA follows: TGTGCCAGCAGTCGGCTAGGGGGAGGGAATGAGCAGTTCTTC. It specifies CASSRLGGGNEQFF. The chain recombines TRBV6-5 with TRBJ2-1, with a possible D match to TRBD2 (7 bases). With 5 bases removed from V and 7 bases from J, the gap between germline ends came to 15 bases. This CDR3 comprises 14 residues. Germline V lookup: CDR1 MNHEY, CDR2 SVGAGI.